This TCR beta chain was documented in a study of OX40 agonist ivuxolimab in advanced cancers. Study details: Those enrolled were 82.7% male, with a mean age of approximately 60 years and ages from roughly 23 to 80.

Study outcomes and limitations: More expanded clones were found, on average, in CD8+ than in CD4+ T cells.

Profiled with immunoSEQ multiplex PCR; TCRdb holds only in-frame clones, not every one. In the table there are tens of thousands of clones, roughly 76% of which are singletons. About this clone itself: Its target is not known.

Per the germline V gene, CDR1 is MNHEY and CDR2 is SVGAGI. This CDR3 comprises 14 residues. The timepoints at which blood was sampled were baseline, cycle 4 day 1, and cycle 7 day 1. Material: CD4+ or CD8+ T cells sorted from blood, obtained in a trial of the OX40 agonist ivuxolimab. J is TRBJ2-5 and V is TRBV6-5; D is perhaps TRBD2 (5 bases). The J call may be wrong; the DNA end is better matched by TRBJ2-7. This clonotype originated in an adult with an advanced solid tumor such as melanoma, head and neck, liver or kidney cancer. This CDR3 is CASSRTASSYEQYF. CDR3 nucleotide sequence: TGTGCCAGCAGCAGGACTGCAAGCTCCTACGAGCAGTACTTC.